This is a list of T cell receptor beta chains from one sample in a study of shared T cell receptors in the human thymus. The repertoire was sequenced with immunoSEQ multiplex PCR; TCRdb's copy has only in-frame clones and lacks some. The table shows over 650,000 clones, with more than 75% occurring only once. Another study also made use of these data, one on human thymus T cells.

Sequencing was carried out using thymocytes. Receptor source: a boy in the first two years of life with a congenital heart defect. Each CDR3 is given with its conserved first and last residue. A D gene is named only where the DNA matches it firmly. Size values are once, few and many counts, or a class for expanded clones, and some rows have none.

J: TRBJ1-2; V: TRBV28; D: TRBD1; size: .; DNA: TGTGCCAGCACCCAAAGGGACAGGAACTATGGCTACACCTTC; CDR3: CASTQRDRNYGYTF
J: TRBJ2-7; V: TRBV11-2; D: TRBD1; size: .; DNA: TGTGCCAGCAGCCACAGGGGCCACTCCTACGAGCAGTACTTC; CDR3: CASSHRGHSYEQYF
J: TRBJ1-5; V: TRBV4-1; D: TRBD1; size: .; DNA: TGCGCCAGCAGCCAAGAGAGGGACAGGGGTCAGCCCCAGCATTTT; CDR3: CASSQERDRGQPQHF
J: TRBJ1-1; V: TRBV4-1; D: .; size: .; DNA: TGCGCCAGCAGCCAAGACACGGGAGACAACACTGAAGCTTTCTTT; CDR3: CASSQDTGDNTEAFF
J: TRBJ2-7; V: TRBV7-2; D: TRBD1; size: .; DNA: TGTGCCAGCAGCTTAGCAAGGGACAGTAGCTACGAGCAGTACTTC; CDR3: CASSLARDSSYEQYF
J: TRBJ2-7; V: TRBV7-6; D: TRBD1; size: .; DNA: TGTGCCAGCAGCCGGGACAGGGAGGGCTACGAGCAGTACTTC; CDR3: CASSRDREGYEQYF
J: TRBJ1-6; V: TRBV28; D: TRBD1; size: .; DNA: TGTGCCAGCAGTTTATCTCGGACAGGGGGTAATAATTCACCCCTCCACTTT; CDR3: CASSLSRTGGNNSPLHF
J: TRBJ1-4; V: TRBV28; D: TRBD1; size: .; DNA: TGTGCCAGCAGTTTATGGGCGGCCGCAGGGGGCATAAGAGAAAAACTGTTTTTT; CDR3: CASSLWAAAGGIREKLFF
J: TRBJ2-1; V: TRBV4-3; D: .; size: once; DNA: TGCGCCAGCAGCCACGGTCGTAATGAGCAGTTCTTC; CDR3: CASSHGRNEQFF
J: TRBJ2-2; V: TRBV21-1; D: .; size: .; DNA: TGTGCCAGCAGCAAAGCGGAACAGCCCGAAACCGGGGAGCTGTTTTTT; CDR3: CASSKAEQPETGELFF
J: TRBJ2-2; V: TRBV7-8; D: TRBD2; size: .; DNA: TGTGCCAGCAGCTTTAGCCTAGCGGGAGGGCCCCGAACCGGGGAGCTGTTTTTT; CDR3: CASSFSLAGGPRTGELFF
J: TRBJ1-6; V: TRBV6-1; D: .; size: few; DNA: TGTGCCAGCAGTGACGGGGGGGAGTTCAGCTCCTATAATTCACCCCTCCACTTT; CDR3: CASSDGGEFSSYNSPLHF
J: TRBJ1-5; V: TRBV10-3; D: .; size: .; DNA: TGTGCCATCAGTGAGTTTGCAGGGTCGTATCAGCCCCAGCATTTT; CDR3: CAISEFAGSYQPQHF
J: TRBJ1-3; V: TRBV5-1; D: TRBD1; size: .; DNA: TGCGCCAGCAGCGCCTCCGGGACAGGGTCCCCCATATATTTT; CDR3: CASSASGTGSPIYF
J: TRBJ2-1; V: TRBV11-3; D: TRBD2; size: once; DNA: TGTGCCAGCAGCCAAGGACTAGCGGGGAATGAGCAGTTCTTC; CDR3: CASSQGLAGNEQFF
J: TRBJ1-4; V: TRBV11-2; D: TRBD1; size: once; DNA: TGTGCCAGCAGCTCAAGGGGGCCTAATGAAAAACTGTTTTTT; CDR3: CASSSRGPNEKLFF
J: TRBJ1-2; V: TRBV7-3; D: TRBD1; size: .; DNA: TGTGCCAGCGGGCCAGGGACAGCTAACTATGGCTACACCTTC; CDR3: CASGPGTANYGYTF
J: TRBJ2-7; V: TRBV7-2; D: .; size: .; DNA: TGTGCCAGCAGCTTAGAGCCAGGGACACGCTACGAGCAGTACTTC; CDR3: CASSLEPGTRYEQYF
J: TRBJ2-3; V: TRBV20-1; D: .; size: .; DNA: TGCAGTAGATACGGGGTGGATACGCAGTATTTT; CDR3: CSRYGVDTQYF
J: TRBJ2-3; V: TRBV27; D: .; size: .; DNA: TGTGCCAGCAGTTTAGAAGGGGGAAGCACAGATACGCAGTATTTT; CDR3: CASSLEGGSTDTQYF
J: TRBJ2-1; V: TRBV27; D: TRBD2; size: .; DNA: TGTGCCAGCAGTTTGAAGGCACTCACCTTCCGACTAGCCGACAATGAGCAGTTCTTC; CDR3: CASSLKALTFRLADNEQFF
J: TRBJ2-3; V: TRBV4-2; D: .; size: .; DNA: TGTGCCAGCAGCCAACGAACGGGGGACGTCGATACGCAGTATTTT; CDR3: CASSQRTGDVDTQYF